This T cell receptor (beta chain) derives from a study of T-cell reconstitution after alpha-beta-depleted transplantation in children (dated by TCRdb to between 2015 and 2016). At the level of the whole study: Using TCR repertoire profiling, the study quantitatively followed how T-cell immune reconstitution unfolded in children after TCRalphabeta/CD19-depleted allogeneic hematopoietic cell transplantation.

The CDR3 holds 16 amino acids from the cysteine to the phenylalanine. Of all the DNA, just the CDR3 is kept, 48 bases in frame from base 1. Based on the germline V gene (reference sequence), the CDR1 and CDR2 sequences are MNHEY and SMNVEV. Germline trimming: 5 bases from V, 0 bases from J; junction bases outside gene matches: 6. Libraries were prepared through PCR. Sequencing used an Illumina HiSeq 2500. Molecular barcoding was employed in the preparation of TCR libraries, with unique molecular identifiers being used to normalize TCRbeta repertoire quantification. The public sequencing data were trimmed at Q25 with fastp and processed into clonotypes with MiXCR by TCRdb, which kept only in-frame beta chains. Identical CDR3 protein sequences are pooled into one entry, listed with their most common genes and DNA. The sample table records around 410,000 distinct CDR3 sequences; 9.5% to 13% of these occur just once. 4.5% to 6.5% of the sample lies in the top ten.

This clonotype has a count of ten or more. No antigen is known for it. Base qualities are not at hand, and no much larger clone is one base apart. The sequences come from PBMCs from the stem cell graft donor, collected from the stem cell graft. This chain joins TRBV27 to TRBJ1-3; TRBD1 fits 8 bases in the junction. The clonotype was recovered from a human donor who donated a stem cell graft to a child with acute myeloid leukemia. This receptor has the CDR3 CASSLGQGGSGNTIYF. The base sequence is TGTGCCAGCAGTCTAGGACAGGGAGGCTCTGGAAACACCATATATTTT.